These 11 T cell receptor beta chains share one sample of origin, sequenced in a study of molecular identifiers for immune sequencing clone quantification. TCRdb reanalysed the PCR reads using MiXCR and keeps one entry per CDR3 protein. The table includes some 89,000 distinct CDR3 sequences, 20% to 25% detected once. Sequenced sample: naive CD8+ T cells from blood, with Jurkat cell RNA spiked in. This sample's subset: FACS-sorted CD8+CD4-CCR7+CD45RA+ naive T cells. The receptors here all came from a human donor in good health. Some libraries in this study had Jurkat cell RNA spiked in.

Comments on this clonotype: No conserved phenylalanine or tryptophan ends this CDR3, so it is likely a read error. The DNA is omitted, as the CDR3 cannot be located on it reliably, and the CDR3 follows TCRdb's listing. The chain uses TRBV5-1 and TRBJ2-2; the table assigns TRBD2, which was not confirmed against the DNA. A total of 16 residues make up the CDR3, ends included. Germline V gives CDR1 SGHRS, CDR2 YFSETQ. The CDR3 sequence is CASSYLGVTNTGGLLC.

This clonotype has a count of ten or more. V is TRBV7-9 and J is TRBJ2-7; TRBD2 is a possible D gene (6 bases). Trimming shortened V by 3 bases and J by 5 bases, and 11 bases separated the two germline ends. Germline V CDR1 and CDR2: SEHNR, FQNEAQ (reference sequence). This CDR3 has 13 amino acids. In DNA form, the CDR3 reads TGTGCCAGCAGCTTCGCCAGGGAGGACGAGCAGTACTTC. Its translation: CASSFAREDEQYF.

As regards this clonotype: A much more abundant neighbour one base away suggests this may be a read error. The chain joins TRBV5-6 to TRBJ1-5; 7 bases agree with TRBD1. In germline, CDR1 is SGHDT, CDR2 YYEEEE. J was trimmed by 5 bases and V by 2 bases; bases with no gene match: 13. The CDR3 covers 17 residues. The CDR3 protein is CASSLGGGEGPYQPQHF. For the CDR3, the DNA is TGTGCCAGCAGCTTAGGAGGGGGCGAGGGTCCGTATCAGCCCCAGCATTTT.

This clonotype was seen many times. The CDR3 spells CAIVEDIQYF. The CDR3 DNA sequence: TGTGCCATCGTCGAGGACATTCAGTACTTC. The chain couples TRBV2 to TRBJ2-4, with D hard to call. CDR1 SNHLY and CDR2 FYNNEI come from the germline V gene. The CDR3 extends over 10 amino acids. The V gene lost 10 bases and the J gene lost 8 bases, with 9 bases spanning the gap.

This clonotype was found many times. CDR3 in DNA: TGCAGCGTTGGGGAAAGCACAGATACGCAGTATTTT. Encoded protein: CSVGESTDTQYF. The chain carries TRBV29-1 and TRBJ2-3, with no clear D. The germline CDR1 and CDR2 sequences are SQVTM and ANQGSEA. CDR3 size: 12 residues. Deletions cut 4 bases from V and 0 bases from J, with 5 bases between.

The chain has TRBV7-9 and TRBJ2-7; TRBD2 aligns across 11 bases. The V and J ends lost 5 bases and 0 bases, in that order; junction bases with no gene match: 6. From germline, CDR1 is SEHNR and CDR2 FQNEAQ (reference sequence). The CDR3 has 16 residues. The CDR3 is CASSTWTSGPSYEQYF. In nucleotides, the CDR3 is TGTGCCAGCAGCACGTGGACTAGCGGGCCCTCCTACGAGCAGTACTTC.

Written as DNA, the CDR3 is TGCGCCAGCAGCTTGACCCCAGGCAACAACCAGCCCCAGCATTTT. It codes for CASSLTPGNNQPQHF. J is TRBJ1-5 and V is TRBV5-1; D unclear. The CDR3 consists of 15 residues. CDR1 is SGHRS and CDR2 is YFSETQ in the germline V gene. Trimming shortened V by 1 base and J by 7 bases, and 15 bases separated the two germline ends.

This clonotype appeared a few times. The V and J genes are TRBV2 and TRBJ2-3; TRBD2 matches at 10 bases. This CDR3 contains 17 residues. The V segment lost 5 bases and the J segment 0 bases; nucleotides outside the gene matches: 8. Germline CDR1 and CDR2: SNHLY and FYNNEI. CDR3 DNA sequence: TGTGCCAGCAGTAACGATATAGCGGGAGGAAGCACAGATACGCAGTATTTT. Amino acids: CASSNDIAGGSTDTQYF.

In its sample, this clonotype was seen a few times. CDR3 DNA sequence: TGTGCCAGCAGTGAATTCGTGACCCCCAGGACCGGGGAGCTGTTTTTT. Residues: CASSEFVTPRTGELFF. The rearrangement uses TRBV6-1 and TRBJ2-2; no clear D gene. The CDR3 is made up of 16 amino acids. Trimming removed 2 bases from V and 5 bases from J, with 15 bases in between. Germline values: CDR1 MNHNS, CDR2 SASEGT.

In DNA form, the CDR3 reads TGTGCCGTAGGGGGTTATAGCCAAGAGACCCAGTACTTC. Protein sequence: CAVGGYSQETQYF. V is TRBV6-5 and J is TRBJ2-5; tentative D call: TRBD1 (6 bases). The CDR3 length is 13 residues. Germline-derived CDR1 and CDR2 are MNHEY and SVGAGI. V lost 11 bases, J lost 1 base, and 14 bases lay in between.

For this clonotype: Relative to the germline gene, one junction end is altered; a read error may explain this. The gene calls are TRBV29-1 and TRBJ2-1, with 13 bases matching TRBD2. The germline gives CDR1 SQVTM, CDR2 ANQGSEA. The CDR3 is 15 amino acids. The CDR3 sequence: CSVDPTSGRANEQSF. CDR3 sequence (DNA): TGCAGCGTTGACCCCACTAGCGGGAGGGCGAATGAGCAGTCCTTC.